This T cell receptor beta chain was identified in a study of cytomegalovirus exposure and HLA in healthy donors. Study-wide background: Researchers previously reported finding 90 million to 120 million unique TCR beta sequences from 170 million or so T cells. Study observations and caveats: One later analysis reportedly identified an Asian-associated ancestry cluster that showed fewer N-insertions than the approximately 710-donor mean.

CDR3 size: 14 residues. V shed 0 bases and J shed 5 bases, with 7 bases lying between them. Germline V gives CDR1 MNHNS, CDR2 SASEGT. In regard to this clone: Antigen unknown.

PCR used 60 Vbeta primers and 13 Jbeta primers. Clones were sequenced by immunoSEQ multiplex PCR, and TCRdb holds only the in-frame ones, with some missing. The table shows under 150,000 clones, with around 85% occurring only once. The chain is built from TRBV6-1 and TRBJ1-4; D is unclear. Sequences were obtained from PBMCs. The TCR sequence derives from a boy aged 5 to 17 in good health and CMV-seronegative. The CDR3 sequence: CASSEAVGNEKLFF. The DNA for the CDR3 is TGTGCCAGCAGTGAAGCGGTGGGCAATGAAAAACTGTTTTTT.